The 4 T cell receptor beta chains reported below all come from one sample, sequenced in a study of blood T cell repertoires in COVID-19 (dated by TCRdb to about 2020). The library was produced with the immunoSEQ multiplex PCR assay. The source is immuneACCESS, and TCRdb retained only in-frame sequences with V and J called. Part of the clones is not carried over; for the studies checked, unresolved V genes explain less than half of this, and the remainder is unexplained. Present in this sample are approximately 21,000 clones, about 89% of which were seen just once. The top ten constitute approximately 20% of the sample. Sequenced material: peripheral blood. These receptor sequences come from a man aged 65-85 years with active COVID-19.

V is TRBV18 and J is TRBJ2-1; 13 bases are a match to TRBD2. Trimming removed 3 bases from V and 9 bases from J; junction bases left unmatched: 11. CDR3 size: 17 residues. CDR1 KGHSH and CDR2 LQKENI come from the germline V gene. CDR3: CASSPMGLAGTFTEQFF. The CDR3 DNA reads TGTGCCAGCTCACCTATGGGACTAGCGGGAACGTTTACTGAGCAGTTCTTC.

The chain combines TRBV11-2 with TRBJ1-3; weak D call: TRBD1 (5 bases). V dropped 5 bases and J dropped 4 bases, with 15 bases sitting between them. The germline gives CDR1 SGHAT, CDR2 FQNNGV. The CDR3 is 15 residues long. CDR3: CASSPWVREGNTIYF. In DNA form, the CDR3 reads TGTGCCAGCAGCCCCTGGGTCAGGGAAGGAAACACCATATATTTT.

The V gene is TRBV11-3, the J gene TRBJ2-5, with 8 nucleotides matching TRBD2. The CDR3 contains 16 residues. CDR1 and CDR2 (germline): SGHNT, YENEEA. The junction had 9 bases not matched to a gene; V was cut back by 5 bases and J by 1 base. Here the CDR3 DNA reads TGTGCCAGCAGCCGGGGGCTAGCGGGTATCCAAGAGACCCAGTACTTC. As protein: CASSRGLAGIQETQYF.

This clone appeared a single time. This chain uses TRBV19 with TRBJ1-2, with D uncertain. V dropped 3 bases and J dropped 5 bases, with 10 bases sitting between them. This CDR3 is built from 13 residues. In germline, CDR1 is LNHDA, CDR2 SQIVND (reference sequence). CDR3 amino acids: CASSITREYGYTF. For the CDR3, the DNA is TGTGCCAGTAGTATTACGCGGGAGTATGGCTACACCTTC.